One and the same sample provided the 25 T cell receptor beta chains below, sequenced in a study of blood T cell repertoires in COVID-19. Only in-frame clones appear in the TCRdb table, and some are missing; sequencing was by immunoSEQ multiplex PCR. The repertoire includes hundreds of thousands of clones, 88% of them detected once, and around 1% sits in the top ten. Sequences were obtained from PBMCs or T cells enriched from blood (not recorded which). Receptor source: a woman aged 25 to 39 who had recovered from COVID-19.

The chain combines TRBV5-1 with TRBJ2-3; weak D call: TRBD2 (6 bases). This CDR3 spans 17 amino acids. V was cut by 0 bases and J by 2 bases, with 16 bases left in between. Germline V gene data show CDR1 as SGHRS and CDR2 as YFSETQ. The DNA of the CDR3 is TGCGCCAGCAGCTTGGGGACTAACTCCCAATCCACAGATACGCAGTATTTT. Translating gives CASSLGTNSQSTDTQYF.

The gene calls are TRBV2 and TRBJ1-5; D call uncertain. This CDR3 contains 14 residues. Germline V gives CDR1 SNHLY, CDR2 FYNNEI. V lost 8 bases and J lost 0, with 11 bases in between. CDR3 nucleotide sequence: TGTGCCAGCGGAGAGGGTTATAGCAATCAGCCCCAGCATTTT. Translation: CASGEGYSNQPQHF.

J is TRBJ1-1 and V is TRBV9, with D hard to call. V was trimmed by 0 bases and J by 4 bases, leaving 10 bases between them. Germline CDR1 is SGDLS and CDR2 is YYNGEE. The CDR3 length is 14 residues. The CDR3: CASSVGVAGTEAFF. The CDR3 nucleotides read TGTGCCAGCAGCGTAGGGGTTGCGGGCACTGAAGCTTTCTTT.

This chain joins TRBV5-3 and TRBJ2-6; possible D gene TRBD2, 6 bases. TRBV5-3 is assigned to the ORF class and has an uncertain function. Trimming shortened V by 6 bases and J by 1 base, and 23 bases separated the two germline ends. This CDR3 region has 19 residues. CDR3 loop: CARTWGGKKCVSGANVLTF. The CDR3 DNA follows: TGTGCCAGAACATGGGGCGGGAAAAAGTGCGTGTCTGGGGCCAACGTCCTGACTTTC.

The CDR3 loop is CASSETWSGAKNIQYF. CDR3 nucleotides: TGTGCCAGCAGTGAGACCTGGTCGGGGGCCAAAAACATTCAGTACTTC. V usage is TRBV2 and J usage is TRBJ2-4; D is perhaps TRBD2 (5 bases). Germline loops: CDR1 SNHLY, CDR2 FYNNEI. Trimming stripped 3 bases from V and 1 base from J, with 13 bases between. This CDR3 has 16 amino acids.

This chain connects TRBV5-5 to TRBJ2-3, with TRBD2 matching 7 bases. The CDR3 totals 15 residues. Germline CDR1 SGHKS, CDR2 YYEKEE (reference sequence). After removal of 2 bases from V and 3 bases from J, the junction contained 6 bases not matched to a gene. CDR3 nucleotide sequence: TGTGCCAGCAGCTTCCGTGCTAGCGGAACAGATACGCAGTATTTT. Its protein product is CASSFRASGTDTQYF.

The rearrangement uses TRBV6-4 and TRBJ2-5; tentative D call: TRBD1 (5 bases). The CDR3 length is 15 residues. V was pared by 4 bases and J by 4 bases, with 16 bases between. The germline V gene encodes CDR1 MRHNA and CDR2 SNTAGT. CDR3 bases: TGTGCCAGCAGTGCTACCCCCGGACATTTAGAGACCCAGTACTTC. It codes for CASSATPGHLETQYF.

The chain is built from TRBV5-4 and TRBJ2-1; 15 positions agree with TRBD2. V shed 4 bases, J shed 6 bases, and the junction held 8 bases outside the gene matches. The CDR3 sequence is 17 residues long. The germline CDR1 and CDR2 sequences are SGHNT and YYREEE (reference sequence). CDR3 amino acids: CASSPGLAGGGTNEQFF. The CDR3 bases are TGTGCCAGCAGCCCAGGACTAGCGGGAGGGGGGACCAATGAGCAGTTCTTC.

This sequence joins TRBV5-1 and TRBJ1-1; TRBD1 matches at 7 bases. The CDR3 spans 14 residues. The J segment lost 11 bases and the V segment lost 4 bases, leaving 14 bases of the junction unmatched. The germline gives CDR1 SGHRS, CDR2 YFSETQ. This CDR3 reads CASSTLQGVDTAFF. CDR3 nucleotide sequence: TGCGCCAGCAGCACCCTTCAGGGGGTTGACACGGCTTTCTTT.

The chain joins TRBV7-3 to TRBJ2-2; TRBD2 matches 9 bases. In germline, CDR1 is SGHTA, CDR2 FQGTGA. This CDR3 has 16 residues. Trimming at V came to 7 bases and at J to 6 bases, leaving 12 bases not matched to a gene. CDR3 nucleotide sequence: TGTGCCAGCACCGACGCCACTAGCGGGTCGTCCGGGGAGCTGTTTTTT. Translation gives CASTDATSGSSGELFF.

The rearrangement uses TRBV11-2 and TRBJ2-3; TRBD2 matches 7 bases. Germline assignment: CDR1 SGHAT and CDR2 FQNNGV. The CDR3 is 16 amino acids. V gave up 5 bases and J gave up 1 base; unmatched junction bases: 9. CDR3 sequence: CASSTPLAQRTDTQYF. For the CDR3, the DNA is TGTGCCAGCAGCACGCCACTAGCGCAACGCACAGATACGCAGTATTTT.

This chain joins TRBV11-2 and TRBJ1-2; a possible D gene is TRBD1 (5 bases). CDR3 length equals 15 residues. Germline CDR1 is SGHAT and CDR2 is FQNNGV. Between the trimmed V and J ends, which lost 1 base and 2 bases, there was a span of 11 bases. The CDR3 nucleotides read TGTGCCAGCAGCTTAGGGACAAATCTCAACTATGGCTACACCTTC. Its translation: CASSLGTNLNYGYTF.

The CDR3 DNA follows: TGTGCCAGCAGCTTAGAGGGGGTTTCACCCCTCCACTTT. Its translation: CASSLEGVSPLHF. The chain uses TRBV7-2 and TRBJ1-6, with D tentatively TRBD1 (6 bases). Deletions cut 1 base from V and 9 bases from J, with 7 bases between. Germline V lookup: CDR1 SGHTA, CDR2 FQGNSA. CDR3 length: 13 residues.

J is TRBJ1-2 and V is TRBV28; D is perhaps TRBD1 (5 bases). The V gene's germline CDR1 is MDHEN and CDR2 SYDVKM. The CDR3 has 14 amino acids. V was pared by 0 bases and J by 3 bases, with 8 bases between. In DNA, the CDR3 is TGTGCCAGCAGTTTATGGGGGCCCCACTATGGCTACACCTTC. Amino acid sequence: CASSLWGPHYGYTF.

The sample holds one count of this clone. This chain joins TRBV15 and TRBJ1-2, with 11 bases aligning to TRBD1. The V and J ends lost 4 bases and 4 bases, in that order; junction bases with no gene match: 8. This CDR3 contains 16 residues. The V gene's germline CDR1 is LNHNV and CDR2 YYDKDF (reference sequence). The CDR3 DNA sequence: TGTGCCACCAGCACTGGACAGGGGGCGCAGGCCTATGGCTACACCTTC. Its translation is CATSTGQGAQAYGYTF.

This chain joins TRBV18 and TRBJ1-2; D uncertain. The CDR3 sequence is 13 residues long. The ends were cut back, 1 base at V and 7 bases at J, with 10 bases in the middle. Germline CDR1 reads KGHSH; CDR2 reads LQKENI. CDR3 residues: CASSPLEGSGYTF. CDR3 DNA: TGTGCCAGCTCACCACTGGAGGGTAGTGGCTACACCTTC.

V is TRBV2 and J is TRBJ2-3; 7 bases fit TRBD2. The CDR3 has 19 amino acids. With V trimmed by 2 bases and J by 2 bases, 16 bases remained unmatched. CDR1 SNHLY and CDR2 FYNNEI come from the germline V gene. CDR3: CASSESYHPRRGNTDTQYF. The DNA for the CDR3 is TGTGCCAGCAGTGAATCTTATCATCCCCGGCGGGGGAACACAGATACGCAGTATTTT.

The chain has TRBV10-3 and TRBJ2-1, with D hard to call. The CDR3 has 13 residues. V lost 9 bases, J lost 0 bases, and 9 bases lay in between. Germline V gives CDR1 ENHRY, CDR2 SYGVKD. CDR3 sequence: CAIKVSSYNEQFF. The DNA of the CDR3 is TGTGCCATTAAAGTGAGCTCCTACAATGAGCAGTTCTTC.

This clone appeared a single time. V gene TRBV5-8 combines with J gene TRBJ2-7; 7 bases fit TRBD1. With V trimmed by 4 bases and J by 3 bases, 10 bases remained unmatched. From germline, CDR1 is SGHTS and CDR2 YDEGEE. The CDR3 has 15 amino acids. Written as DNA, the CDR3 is TGTGCCAGCAGCCGAGGGGGCGTCTCCTACTACGAGCAGTACTTC. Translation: CASSRGGVSYYEQYF.

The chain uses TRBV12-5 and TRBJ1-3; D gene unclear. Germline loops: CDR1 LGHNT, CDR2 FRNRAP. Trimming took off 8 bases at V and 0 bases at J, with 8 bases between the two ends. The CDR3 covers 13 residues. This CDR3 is CASTSGSGNTIYF. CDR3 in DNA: TGTGCTAGTACAAGTGGCTCTGGAAACACCATATATTTT.

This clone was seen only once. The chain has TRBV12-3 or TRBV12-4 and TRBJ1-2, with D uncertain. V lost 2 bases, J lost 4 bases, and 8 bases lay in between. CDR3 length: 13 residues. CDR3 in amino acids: CASSLPLLYGYTF. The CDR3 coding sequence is TGTGCCAGCAGTTTACCCCTTCTCTATGGCTACACCTTC.

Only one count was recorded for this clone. The CDR3 here is CAILGSRTGGPSNYGYTF. The CDR3 region has the DNA TGTGCCATACTCGGCTCAAGGACAGGGGGCCCTTCTAACTATGGCTACACCTTC. V is TRBV2 and J is TRBJ1-2, with TRBD1 matching over 11 bases. Per the germline V gene, CDR1 is SNHLY and CDR2 is FYNNEI. V shed 10 bases and J 0 bases; nucleotides not matched to a gene: 16. CDR3 length equals 18 residues.

As DNA, the CDR3 is TGTGCCAGCAGGGGCCGACAGAGACAAGAGACCCAGTACTTC. It encodes CASRGRQRQETQYF. The chain joins TRBV7-6 to TRBJ2-5; D may be TRBD1 (5 bases). From germline, CDR1 is SGHVS and CDR2 FNYEAQ. This CDR3 spans 14 amino acids. The V gene lost 6 bases and the J gene lost 2 bases, with 13 bases spanning the gap.

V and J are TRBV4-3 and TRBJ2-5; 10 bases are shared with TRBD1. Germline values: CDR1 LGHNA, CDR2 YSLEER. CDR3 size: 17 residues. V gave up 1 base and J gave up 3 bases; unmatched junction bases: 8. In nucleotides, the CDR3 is TGCGCCAGCAGCCAAGTCTCACGGACAGGGGGGGAAGAGACCCAGTACTTC. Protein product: CASSQVSRTGGEETQYF.

The CDR3 DNA reads TGTGCCAGCAGTGAAAACCGGGGGGATACGCAGTATTTT. Amino acid sequence: CASSENRGDTQYF. V gene TRBV2 combines with J gene TRBJ2-3; maybe TRBD2 (6 bases). The length of the CDR3 is 13 residues. V was cut by 2 bases and J by 6 bases, with 9 bases left in between. CDR1 SNHLY and CDR2 FYNNEI come from the germline V gene. Based on the CDR3 plus reference TRBV2 and TRBJ2-3, the full variable domain is EPEVTQTPSHQVTQMGQEVILRCVPISNHLYFYWYRQILGQKVEFLVSFYNNEISEKSEIFDDQFSVERPDGSNFTLKIRSTKLEDSAMYFCASSENRGDTQYFGPGTRLTVL.